This T cell receptor beta chain was obtained from a study of T cells in Graves' hyperthyroidism and ophthalmopathy. Study-wide points: The majority of expanded thyroid clonotypes above 0.001 also appeared in blood.

Germline assignment: CDR1 GTSNPN and CDR2 SVGIG (reference sequence). CDR3 length: 13 amino acids. Trimming removed 1 base at V and 7 bases at J, with 13 bases between. Authors of the study amplified TCR beta CDR3 regions from RNA transcripts. Researchers ran a first-round RT-PCR on the TCR CDR3 using the HTBI primer set. In TCRdb, the multiplex PCR reads were re-called with MiXCR into one record per CDR3 protein. Of approximately 360,000 distinct CDR3 sequences in the sample, around 16% were seen once. This clonotype was seen many times. What it binds is unknown. Hyperthyroidism, newly diagnosed and lasting under 2 months, affected patients aged 18 to 65. Diagnosis rested on symptoms, serum thyroxine and TRAb, thyroid ultrasound, and orbital computed tomography.

The sample comprised blood. The chain has TRBV30 and TRBJ2-5; unclear D gene. This TCR derives from a woman between 18 and 29 years old with Graves' hyperthyroidism that later progressed to Graves' ophthalmopathy. The CDR3 loop reads CAWSGGNAWTQYF. Written as DNA, the CDR3 is TGTGCCTGGAGTGGGGGAAATGCGTGGACCCAGTACTTC.